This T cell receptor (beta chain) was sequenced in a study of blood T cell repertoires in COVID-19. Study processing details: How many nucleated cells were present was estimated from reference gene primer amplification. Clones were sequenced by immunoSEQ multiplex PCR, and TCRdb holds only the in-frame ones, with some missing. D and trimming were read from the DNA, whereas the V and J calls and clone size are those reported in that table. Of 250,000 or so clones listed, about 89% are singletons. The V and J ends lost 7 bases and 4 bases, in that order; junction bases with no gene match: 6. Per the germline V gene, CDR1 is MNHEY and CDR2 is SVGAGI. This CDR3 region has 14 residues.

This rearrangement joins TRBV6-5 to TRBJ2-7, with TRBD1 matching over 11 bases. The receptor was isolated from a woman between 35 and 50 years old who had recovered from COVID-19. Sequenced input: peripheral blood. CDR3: CASKGQGVIYEQYF. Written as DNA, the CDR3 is TGTGCCAGCAAGGGACAGGGGGTAATTTACGAGCAGTACTTC.